The clone carrying this T cell receptor beta chain has only a few counts. In germline, CDR1 is DFQATT, CDR2 SNEGSKA (reference sequence). The CDR3 has 17 residues. TCRdb analysed the 5' RACE reads with MiXCR anew, one entry per CDR3 protein. The table has some 85,000 distinct CDR3 sequences, approximately 5.4% seen once; the top ten hold roughly 7.6%. The data are from a study of T cells of healthy individuals. The chain carries TRBV20-1 and TRBJ2-1; 16 bases align to TRBD2. This receptor was taken from a female donor in good health. In nucleotides, the CDR3 is TGCAGCGCTCCGGGACTAGCGGGAGGGCCGGGTTACAATGAGCAGTTCTTC. It translates to CSAPGLAGGPGYNEQFF.